The TCR beta chain under discussion was sequenced for a study of blood T cell repertoires in COVID-19. Assay: immunoSEQ multiplex PCR; the TCRdb copy retains only in-frame clones and omits some. The data show about 38,000 clones, 80% to 90% seen once. The J segment lost 3 bases and the V segment lost 11 bases, leaving 17 bases of the junction unmatched. The CDR3 is made up of 18 amino acids. The germline V gene encodes CDR1 SNHLY and CDR2 FYNNEI. The sequencing sample was made of peripheral blood. The TCR was taken from a man in his sixties with COVID-19, enrolled during active disease. This sequence joins TRBV2 and TRBJ2-7; TRBD2 matches 15 bases. The CDR3 is CAVTDTLTGLAGGYEQYF. The CDR3 coding sequence is TGTGCCGTAACGGACACTCTAACGGGACTAGCGGGAGGCTACGAGCAGTACTTC.